This T cell receptor (beta chain) was observed in a study of shared clonotypes between healthy human individuals. Findings and limits, study-wide: Donors were few, which limited the genetic and exposure-history diversity represented. Across a handful of donors, naive CD4 shared around 5.4%, naive CD8 3% to 3.5%, memory CD4 less than 2.5%, memory CD8 around 0.42%.

Trimming removed 1 base from V and 7 bases from J, with 12 bases in between. The CDR3 spans 15 residues. Germline-derived CDR1 and CDR2 are SGHRS and YFSETQ. As regards this clone: The antigen remains undetermined.

Some clones are missing from TCRdb's copy, which holds only in-frame ones; the method was immunoSEQ multiplex PCR. The sample lists under 2.5 million clones; under 95% were seen once. Sequenced sample: naive CD4+ T cells from PBMCs. Regarding subset: CD45RA+ positively selected. This TCR was recovered from a man between 18 and 29 years old in good health. Some clones in this sample may be carry-over from other donors' samples. The rearrangement joins TRBV5-1 to TRBJ1-6; D is perhaps TRBD1 (5 bases). Here the CDR3 reads CASSLSGPLNSPLHF. The CDR3 DNA is TGCGCCAGCAGCTTGTCAGGGCCCCTGAATTCACCCCTCCACTTT.